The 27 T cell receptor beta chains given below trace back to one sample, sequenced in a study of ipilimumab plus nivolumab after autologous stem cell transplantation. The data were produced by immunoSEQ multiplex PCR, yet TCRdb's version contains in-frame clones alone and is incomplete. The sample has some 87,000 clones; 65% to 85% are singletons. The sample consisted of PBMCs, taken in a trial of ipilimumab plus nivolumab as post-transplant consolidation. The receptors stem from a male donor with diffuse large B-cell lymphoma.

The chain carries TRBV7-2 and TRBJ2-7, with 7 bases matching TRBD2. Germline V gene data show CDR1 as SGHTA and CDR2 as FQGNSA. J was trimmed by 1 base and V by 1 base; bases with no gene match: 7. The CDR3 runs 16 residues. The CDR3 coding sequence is TGTGCCAGCAGCTTAGGCCGGGACTACCTATCCTACGAGCAGTACTTC. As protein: CASSLGRDYLSYEQYF.

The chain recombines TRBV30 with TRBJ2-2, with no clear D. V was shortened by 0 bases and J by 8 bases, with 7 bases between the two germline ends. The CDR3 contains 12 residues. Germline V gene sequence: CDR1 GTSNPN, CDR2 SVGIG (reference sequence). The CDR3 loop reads CAWSVWGGELFF. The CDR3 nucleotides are TGTGCCTGGAGTGTATGGGGAGGGGAGCTGTTTTTT.

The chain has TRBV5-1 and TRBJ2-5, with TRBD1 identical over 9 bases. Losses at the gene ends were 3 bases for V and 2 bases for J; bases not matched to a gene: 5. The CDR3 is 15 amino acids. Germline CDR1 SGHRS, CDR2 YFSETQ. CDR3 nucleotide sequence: TGCGCCAGCAGCTCTGCCGGGACAGGGCAAGAGACCCAGTACTTC. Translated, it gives CASSSAGTGQETQYF.

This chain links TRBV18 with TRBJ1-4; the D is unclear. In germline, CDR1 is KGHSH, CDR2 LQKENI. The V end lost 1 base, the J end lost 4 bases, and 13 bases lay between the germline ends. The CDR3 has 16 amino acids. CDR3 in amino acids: CASSPQGGALNEKLFF. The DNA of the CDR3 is TGTGCCAGCTCACCACAGGGTGGCGCCCTTAATGAAAAACTGTTTTTT. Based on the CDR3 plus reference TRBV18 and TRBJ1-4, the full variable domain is NAGVMQNPRHLVRRRGQEARLRCSPMKGHSHVYWYRQLPEEGLKFMVYLQKENIIDESGMPKERFSAEFPKEGPSILRIQQVVRGDSAAYFCASSPQGGALNEKLFFGSGTQLSVL.

For the CDR3, the DNA is TGTGCCAGCAGCGCGACTAGCGGGGGGTTCGATGAGCAGTTCTTC. It encodes CASSATSGGFDEQFF. V is TRBV9 and J is TRBJ2-1; 13 bases are a match to TRBD2. The trim removed 3 bases at V and 8 bases at J, leaving 5 bases unmatched. Germline V gene sequence: CDR1 SGDLS, CDR2 YYNGEE. The CDR3 length is 15 residues.

As DNA, the CDR3 is TGTGCCAGCAGACGACTTGACGGGGAGCTGTTTTTT. Its translation: CASRRLDGELFF. The chain carries TRBV6-6 and TRBJ2-2; D is undetermined. The germline V gene has CDR1 MNHNY and CDR2 SVGAGI (reference sequence). This CDR3 comprises 12 residues. Trimming took off 6 bases at V and 7 bases at J, with 9 bases between the two ends.

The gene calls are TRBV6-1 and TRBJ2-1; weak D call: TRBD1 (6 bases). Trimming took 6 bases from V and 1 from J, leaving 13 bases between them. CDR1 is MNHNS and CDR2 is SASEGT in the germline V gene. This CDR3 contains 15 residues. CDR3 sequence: CASRGTLFSYNEQFF. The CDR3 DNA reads TGTGCCAGCAGGGGGACACTGTTTTCCTACAATGAGCAGTTCTTC.

This CDR3 is CSAQRWGDGNTIYF. CDR3 in DNA: TGCAGCGCCCAGAGGTGGGGGGATGGAAACACCATATATTTT. J is TRBJ1-3 and V is TRBV29-1; a possible D gene is TRBD1 (5 bases). The CDR3 is made up of 14 amino acids. V was trimmed by 7 bases and J by 3 bases, leaving 16 bases between them. In germline, CDR1 is SQVTM, CDR2 ANQGSEA.

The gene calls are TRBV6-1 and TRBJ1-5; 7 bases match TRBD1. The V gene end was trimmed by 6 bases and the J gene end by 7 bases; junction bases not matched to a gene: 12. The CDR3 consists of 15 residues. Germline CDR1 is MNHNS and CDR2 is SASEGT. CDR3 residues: CASRPQGSASQPQHF. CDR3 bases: TGTGCCAGCAGGCCACAGGGGTCCGCCAGCCAGCCCCAGCATTTT.

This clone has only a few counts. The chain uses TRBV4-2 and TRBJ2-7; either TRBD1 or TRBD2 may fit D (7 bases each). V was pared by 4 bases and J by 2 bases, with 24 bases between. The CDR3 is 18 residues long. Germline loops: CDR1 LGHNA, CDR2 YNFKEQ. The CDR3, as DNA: TGTGCCAGCAGCCTCACACCCGGGGGGACAGCGTCGCCCTACGAGCAGTACTTC. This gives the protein CASSLTPGGTASPYEQYF.

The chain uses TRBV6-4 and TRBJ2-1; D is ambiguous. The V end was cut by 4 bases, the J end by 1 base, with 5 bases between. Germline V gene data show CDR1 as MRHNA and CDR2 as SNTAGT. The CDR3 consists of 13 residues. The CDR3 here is CASSADSYNEQFF. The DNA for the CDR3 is TGTGCCAGCAGTGCCGATTCCTACAATGAGCAGTTCTTC.

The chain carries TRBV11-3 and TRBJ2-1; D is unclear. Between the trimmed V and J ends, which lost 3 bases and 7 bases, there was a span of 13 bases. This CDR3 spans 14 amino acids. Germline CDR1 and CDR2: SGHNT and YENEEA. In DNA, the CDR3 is TGTGCCAGCAGCTTGTCCCCCGCGCAGAATGAGCAGTTCTTC. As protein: CASSLSPAQNEQFF.

CDR3 protein: CASSLMGQTNEKLFF. The CDR3 region has the DNA TGCGCCAGCAGCTTGATGGGACAGACTAATGAAAAACTGTTTTTT. V and J are TRBV5-1 and TRBJ1-4; TRBD1 aligns across 7 bases. Unmatched junction bases numbered 2, after V lost 1 base and J lost 2 bases. CDR1 SGHRS and CDR2 YFSETQ come from the germline V gene. The CDR3 covers 15 residues.

The chain's CDR3 is CASSFSPRDIQYF. CDR3 bases: TGTGCCAGCAGTTTCTCCCCGAGGGACATTCAGTACTTC. V usage is TRBV6-5 and J usage is TRBJ2-4; TRBD2 is a possible D gene (5 bases). CDR3 size: 13 residues. V was clipped by 4 bases and J by 8 bases, with 12 bases between them. CDR1 and CDR2 (germline): MNHEY, SVGAGI.

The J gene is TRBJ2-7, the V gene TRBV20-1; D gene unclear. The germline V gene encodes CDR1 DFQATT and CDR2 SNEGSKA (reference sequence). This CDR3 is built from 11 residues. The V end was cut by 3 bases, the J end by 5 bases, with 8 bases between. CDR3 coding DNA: TGCAGTGCTAGTACTTTCGACGAGCAGTACTTC. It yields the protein CSASTFDEQYF.

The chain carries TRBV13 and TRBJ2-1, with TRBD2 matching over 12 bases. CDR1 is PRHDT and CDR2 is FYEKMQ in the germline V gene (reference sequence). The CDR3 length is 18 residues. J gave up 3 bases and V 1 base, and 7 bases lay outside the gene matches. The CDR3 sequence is CASSLADLAGGIYNEQFF. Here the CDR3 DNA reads TGTGCCAGCAGCTTAGCAGATCTAGCGGGGGGGATCTACAATGAGCAGTTCTTC.

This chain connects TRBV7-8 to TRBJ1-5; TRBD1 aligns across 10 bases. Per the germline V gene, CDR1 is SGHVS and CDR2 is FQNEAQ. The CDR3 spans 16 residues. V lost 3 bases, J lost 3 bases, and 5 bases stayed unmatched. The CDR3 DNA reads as TGTGCCAGCAGCTTCGACAGGGGGCAGAACAATCAGCCCCAGCATTTT. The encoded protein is CASSFDRGQNNQPQHF.

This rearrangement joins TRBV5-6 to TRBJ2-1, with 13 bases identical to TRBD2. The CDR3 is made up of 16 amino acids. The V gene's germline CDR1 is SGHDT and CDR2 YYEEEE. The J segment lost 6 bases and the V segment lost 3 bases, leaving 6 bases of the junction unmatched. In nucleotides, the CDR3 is TGTGCCAGCAGCTCACTAGCGGGGGGGCCAATCAATGAGCAGTTCTTC. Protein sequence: CASSSLAGGPINEQFF.

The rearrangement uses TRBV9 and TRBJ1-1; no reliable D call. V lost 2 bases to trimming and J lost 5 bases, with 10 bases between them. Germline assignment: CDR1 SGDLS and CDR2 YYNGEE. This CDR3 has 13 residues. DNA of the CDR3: TGTGCCAGCAGCGTCCGCTTCGGGACTGAAGCTTTCTTT. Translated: CASSVRFGTEAFF. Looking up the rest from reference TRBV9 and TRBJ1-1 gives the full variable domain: DSGVTQTPKHLITATGQRVTLRCSPRSGDLSVYWYQQSLDQGLQFLIQYYNGEERAKGNILERFSAQQFPDLHSELNLSSLELGDSALYFCASSVRFGTEAFFGQGTRLTVV.

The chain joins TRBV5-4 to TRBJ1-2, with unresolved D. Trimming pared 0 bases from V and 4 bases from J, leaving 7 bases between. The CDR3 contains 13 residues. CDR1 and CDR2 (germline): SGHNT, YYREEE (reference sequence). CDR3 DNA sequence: TGTGCCAGCAGCTTGGCCCGAAGCTATGGCTACACCTTC. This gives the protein CASSLARSYGYTF.

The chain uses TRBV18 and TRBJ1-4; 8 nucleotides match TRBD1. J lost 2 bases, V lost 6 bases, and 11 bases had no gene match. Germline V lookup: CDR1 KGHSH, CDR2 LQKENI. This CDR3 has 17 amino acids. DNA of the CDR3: TGTGCCAGCTCGCCGCCCGAGACAGGGGTTACTAATGAAAAACTGTTTTTT. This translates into CASSPPETGVTNEKLFF.

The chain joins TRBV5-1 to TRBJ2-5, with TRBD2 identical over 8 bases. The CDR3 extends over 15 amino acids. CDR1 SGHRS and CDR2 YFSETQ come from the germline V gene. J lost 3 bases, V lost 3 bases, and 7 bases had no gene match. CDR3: CASSSGVSGEETQYF. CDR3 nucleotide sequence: TGCGCCAGCAGCTCCGGAGTTAGCGGGGAAGAGACCCAGTACTTC.

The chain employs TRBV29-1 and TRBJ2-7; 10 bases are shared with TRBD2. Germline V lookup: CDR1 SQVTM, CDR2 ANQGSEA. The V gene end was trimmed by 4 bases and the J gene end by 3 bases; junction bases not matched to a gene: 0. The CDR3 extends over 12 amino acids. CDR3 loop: CSVASGGYEQYF. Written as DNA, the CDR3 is TGCAGCGTTGCTAGCGGGGGCTACGAGCAGTACTTC.

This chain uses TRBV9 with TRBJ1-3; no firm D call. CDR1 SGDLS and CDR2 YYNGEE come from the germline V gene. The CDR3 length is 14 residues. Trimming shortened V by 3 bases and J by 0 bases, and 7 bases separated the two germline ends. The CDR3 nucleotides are TGTGCCAGCAGCGGATCCAGCTCTGGAAACACCATATATTTT. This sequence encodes CASSGSSSGNTIYF.

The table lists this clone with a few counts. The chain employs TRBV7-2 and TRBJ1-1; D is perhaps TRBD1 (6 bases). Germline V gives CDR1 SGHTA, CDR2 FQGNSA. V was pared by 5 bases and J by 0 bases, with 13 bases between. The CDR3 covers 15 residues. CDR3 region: CASSVQGLMNTEAFF. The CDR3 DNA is TGTGCCAGCAGCGTCCAGGGGTTGATGAACACTGAAGCTTTCTTT.

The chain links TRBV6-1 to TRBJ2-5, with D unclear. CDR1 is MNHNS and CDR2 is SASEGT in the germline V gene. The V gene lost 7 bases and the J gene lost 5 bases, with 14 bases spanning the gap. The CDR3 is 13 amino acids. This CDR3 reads CASILAVHETQYF. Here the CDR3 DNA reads TGTGCCAGCATCCTGGCGGTGCACGAGACCCAGTACTTC.

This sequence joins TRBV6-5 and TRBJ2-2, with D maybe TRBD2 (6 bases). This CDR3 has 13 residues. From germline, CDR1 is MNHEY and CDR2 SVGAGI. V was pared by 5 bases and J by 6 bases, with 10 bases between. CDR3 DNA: TGTGCCAGCAGTACGGGGGTGGCCGGGGAGCTGTTTTTT. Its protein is CASSTGVAGELFF.